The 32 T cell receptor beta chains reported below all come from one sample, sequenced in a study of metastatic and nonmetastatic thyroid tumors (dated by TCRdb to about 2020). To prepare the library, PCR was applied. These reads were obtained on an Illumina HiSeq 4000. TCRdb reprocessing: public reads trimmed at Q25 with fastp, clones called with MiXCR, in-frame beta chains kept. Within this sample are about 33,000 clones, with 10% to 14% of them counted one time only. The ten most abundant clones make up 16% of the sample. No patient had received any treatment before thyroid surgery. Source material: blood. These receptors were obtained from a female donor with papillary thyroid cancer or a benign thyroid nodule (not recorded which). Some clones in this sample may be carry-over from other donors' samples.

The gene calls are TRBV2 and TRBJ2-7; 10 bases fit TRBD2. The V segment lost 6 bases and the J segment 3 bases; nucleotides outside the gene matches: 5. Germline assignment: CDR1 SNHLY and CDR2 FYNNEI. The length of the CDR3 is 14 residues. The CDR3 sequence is CASRSGLAVYEQYF. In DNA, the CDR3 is TGTGCCAGCAGATCTGGACTAGCGGTCTACGAGCAGTACTTC.

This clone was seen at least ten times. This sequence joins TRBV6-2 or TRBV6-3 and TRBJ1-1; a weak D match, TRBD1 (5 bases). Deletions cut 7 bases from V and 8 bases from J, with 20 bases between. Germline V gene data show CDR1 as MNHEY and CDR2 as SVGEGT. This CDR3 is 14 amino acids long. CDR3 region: CASTPYAARGEAFF. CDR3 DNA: TGTGCCAGCACCCCGTATGCGGCGAGGGGCGAAGCTTTCTTT.

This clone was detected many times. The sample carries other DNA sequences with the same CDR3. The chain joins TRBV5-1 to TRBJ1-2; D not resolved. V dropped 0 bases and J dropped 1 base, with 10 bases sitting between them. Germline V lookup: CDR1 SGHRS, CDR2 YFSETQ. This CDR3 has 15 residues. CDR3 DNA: TGCGCCAGCAGCTTGGGGGCCAGTCTTAACTATGGCTACACCTTC. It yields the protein CASSLGASLNYGYTF.

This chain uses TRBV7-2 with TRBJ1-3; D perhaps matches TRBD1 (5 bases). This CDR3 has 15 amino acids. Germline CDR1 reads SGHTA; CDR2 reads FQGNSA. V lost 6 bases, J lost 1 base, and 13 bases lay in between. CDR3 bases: TGTGCCAGCAGTCACATGGGGCGTTCTGGAAACACCATATATTTT. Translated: CASSHMGRSGNTIYF. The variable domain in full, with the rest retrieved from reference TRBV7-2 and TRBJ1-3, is GAGVSQSPSNKVTEKGKDVELRCDPISGHTALYWYRQSLGQGLEFLIYFQGNSAPDKSGLPSDRFSAERTGGSVSTLTIQRTQQEDSAVYLCASSHMGRSGNTIYFGEGSWLTVV.

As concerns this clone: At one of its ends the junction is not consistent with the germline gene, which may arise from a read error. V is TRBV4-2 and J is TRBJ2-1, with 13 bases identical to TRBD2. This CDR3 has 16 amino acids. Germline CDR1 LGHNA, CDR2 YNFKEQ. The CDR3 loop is CASSPGTSGNHNEHLF. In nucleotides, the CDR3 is TGTGCCAGCAGCCCAGGGACTAGCGGGAATCACAATGAGCATTTGTTC.

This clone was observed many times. DNA for the CDR3: TGCGCCAGCAGCCAAGCCCGGGGGCTACACACCGGGGAGCTGTTTTTT. It translates to CASSQARGLHTGELFF. This chain connects TRBV4-3 to TRBJ2-2; the D call may be TRBD1 or TRBD2 (6 bases each). The CDR3 covers 16 residues. Trimming took off 1 base at V and 3 bases at J, with 12 bases between the two ends. Looked up from germline, CDR1 is LGHNA and CDR2 is YSLEER.

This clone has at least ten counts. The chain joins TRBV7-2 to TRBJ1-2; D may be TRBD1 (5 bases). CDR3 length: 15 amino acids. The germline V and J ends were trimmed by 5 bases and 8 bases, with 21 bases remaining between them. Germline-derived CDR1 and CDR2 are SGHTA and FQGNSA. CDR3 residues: CASSPFLGRGDGYTF. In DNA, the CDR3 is TGTGCCAGCAGCCCCTTTTTAGGAAGGGGCGACGGCTACACCTTC.

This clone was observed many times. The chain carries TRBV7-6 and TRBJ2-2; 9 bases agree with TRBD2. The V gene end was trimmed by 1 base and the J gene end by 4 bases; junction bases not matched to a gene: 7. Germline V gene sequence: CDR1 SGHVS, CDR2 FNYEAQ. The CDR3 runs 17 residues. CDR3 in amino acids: CASSLVIAGALTGELFF. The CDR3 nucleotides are TGTGCCAGCAGCTTAGTGATAGCGGGAGCCCTCACCGGGGAGCTGTTTTTT.

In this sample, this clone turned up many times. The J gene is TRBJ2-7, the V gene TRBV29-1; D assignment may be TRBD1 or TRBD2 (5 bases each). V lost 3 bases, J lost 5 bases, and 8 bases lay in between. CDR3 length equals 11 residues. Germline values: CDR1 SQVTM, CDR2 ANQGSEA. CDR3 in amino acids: CSVEGVDEQYF. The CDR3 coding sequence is TGCAGCGTTGAGGGGGTTGACGAGCAGTACTTC.

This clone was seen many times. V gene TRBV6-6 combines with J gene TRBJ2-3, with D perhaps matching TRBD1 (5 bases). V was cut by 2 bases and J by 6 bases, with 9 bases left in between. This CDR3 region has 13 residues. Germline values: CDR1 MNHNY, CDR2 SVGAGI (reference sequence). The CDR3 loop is CASSYQQGDTQYF. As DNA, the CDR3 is TGTGCCAGCAGTTACCAGCAGGGCGATACGCAGTATTTT.

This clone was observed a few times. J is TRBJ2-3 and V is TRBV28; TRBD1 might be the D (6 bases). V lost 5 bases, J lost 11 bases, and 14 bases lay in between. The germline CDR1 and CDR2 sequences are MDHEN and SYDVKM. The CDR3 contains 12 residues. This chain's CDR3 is CASSNRQVGQYF. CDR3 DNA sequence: TGTGCCAGCAGTAATCGACAGGTTGGGCAGTATTTT.

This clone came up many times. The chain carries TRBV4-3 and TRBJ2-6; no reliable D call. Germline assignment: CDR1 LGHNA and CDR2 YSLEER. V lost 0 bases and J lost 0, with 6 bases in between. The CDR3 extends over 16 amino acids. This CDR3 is CASSQDFSSGANVLTF. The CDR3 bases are TGCGCCAGCAGCCAAGATTTTAGCTCTGGGGCCAACGTCCTGACTTTC.

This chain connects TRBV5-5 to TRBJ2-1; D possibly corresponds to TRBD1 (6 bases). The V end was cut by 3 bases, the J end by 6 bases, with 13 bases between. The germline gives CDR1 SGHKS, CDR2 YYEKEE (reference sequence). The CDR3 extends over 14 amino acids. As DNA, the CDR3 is TGTGCCAGCAGCTCGGGCCAGGGGAGCAATGAGCAGTTCTTC. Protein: CASSSGQGSNEQFF.

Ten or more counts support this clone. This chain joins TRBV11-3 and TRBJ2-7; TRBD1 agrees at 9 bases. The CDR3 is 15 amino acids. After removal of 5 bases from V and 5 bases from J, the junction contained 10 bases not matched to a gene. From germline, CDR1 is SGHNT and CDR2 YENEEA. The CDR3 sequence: CASSRRQGEYDEQYF. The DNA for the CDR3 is TGTGCCAGCAGCCGGCGACAGGGGGAGTATGACGAGCAGTACTTC.

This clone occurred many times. Here the CDR3 DNA reads TGTGCCAGCAGCTTATTAGCGGGAGGGATTTCCGGGGAGCTGTTTTTT. Translating gives CASSLLAGGISGELFF. The chain joins TRBV13 to TRBJ2-2; TRBD2 agrees at 11 bases. Germline values: CDR1 PRHDT, CDR2 FYEKMQ (reference sequence). Trimming at V came to 2 bases and at J to 6 bases, leaving 5 bases not matched to a gene. The CDR3 is 16 residues long. Looking up the rest from reference TRBV13 and TRBJ2-2 gives the full variable domain: AAGVIQSPRHLIKEKRETATLKCYPIPRHDTVYWYQQGPGQDPQFLISFYEKMQSDKGSIPDRFSAQQFSDYHSELNMSSLELGDSALYFCASSLLAGGISGELFFGEGSRLTVL.

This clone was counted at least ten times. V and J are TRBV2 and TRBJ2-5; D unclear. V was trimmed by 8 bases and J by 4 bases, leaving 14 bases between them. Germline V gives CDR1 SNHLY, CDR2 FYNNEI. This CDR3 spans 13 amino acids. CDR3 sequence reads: CASHLETGETQYF. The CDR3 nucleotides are TGTGCCAGCCACTTGGAGACGGGAGAGACCCAGTACTTC.

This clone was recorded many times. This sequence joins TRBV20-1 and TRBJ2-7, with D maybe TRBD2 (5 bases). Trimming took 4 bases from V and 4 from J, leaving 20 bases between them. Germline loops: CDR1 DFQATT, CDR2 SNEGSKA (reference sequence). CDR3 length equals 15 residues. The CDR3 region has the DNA TGCAGTGCTATTAGGGTCCGCCCGGGGTCGTACGAGCAGTACTTC. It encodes CSAIRVRPGSYEQYF.

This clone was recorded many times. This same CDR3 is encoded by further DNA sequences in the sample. The CDR3 DNA reads TGTGCCAGCAGCTTAGTGGGGGGTGCTGGAAACACCATATATTTT. Residues: CASSLVGGAGNTIYF. The chain carries TRBV7-9 and TRBJ1-3; D is possibly TRBD1 (5 bases). The CDR3 consists of 15 residues. Between the trimmed V and J ends, which lost 1 base and 2 bases, there was a span of 9 bases. CDR1 and CDR2 (germline): SEHNR, FQNEAQ (reference sequence).

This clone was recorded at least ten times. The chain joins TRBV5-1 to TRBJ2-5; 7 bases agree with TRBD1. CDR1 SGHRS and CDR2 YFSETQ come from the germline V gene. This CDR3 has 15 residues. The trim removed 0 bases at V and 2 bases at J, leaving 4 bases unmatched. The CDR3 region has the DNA TGCGCCAGCAGCTTGGCGGGACAGAGACAAGAGACCCAGTACTTC. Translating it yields CASSLAGQRQETQYF. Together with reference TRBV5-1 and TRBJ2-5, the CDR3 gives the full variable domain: KAGVTQTPRYLIKTRGQQVTLSCSPISGHRSVSWYQQTPGQGLQFLFEYFSETQRNKGNFPGRFSGRQFSNSRSEMNVSTLELGDSALYLCASSLAGQRQETQYFGPGTRLLVL.

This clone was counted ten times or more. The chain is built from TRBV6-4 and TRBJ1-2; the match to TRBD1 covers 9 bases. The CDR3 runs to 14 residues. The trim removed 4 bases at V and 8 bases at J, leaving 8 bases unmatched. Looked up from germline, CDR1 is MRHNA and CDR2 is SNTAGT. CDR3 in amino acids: CASSGGQGNTGYTF. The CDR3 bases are TGTGCCAGCAGTGGGGGACAGGGAAACACCGGCTACACCTTC.

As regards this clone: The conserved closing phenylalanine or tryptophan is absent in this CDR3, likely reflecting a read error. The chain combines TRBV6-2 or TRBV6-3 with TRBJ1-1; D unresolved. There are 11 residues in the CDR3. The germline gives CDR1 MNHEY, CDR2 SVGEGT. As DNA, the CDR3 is TGTGTCAGCAGTTACTACACTGAAGCTTTCTTG. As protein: CVSSYYTEAFL.

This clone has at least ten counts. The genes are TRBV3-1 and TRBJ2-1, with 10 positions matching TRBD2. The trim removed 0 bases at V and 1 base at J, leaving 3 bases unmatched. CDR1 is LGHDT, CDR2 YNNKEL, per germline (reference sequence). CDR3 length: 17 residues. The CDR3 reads CASSQDASGSSYNEQFF. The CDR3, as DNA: TGTGCCAGCAGCCAAGACGCTAGCGGGAGTTCCTACAATGAGCAGTTCTTC.

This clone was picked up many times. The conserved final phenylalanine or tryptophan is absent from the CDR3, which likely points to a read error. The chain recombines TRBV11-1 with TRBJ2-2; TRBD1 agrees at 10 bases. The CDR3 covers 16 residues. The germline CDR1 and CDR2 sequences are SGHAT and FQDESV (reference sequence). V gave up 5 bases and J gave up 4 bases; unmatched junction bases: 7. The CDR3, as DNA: TGTGCCAGCAGCGAACCGGGACAGGGGCCCACCGGGGAGCTGTTTTCT. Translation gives CASSEPGQGPTGELFS.

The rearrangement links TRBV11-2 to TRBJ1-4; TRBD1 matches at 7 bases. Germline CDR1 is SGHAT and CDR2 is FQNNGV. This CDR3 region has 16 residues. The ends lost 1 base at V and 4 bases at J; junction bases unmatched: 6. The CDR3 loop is CASSLAGGQVNEKLFF. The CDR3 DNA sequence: TGTGCCAGCAGCTTAGCTGGCGGACAGGTTAATGAAAAACTGTTTTTT.

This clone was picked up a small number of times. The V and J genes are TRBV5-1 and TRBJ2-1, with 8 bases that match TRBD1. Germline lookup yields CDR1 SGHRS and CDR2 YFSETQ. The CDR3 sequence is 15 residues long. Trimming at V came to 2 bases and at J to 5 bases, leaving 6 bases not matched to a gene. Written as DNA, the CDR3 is TGCGCCAGCAGCTTTCTGACAGGGGCCCACAATGAGCAGTTCTTC. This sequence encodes CASSFLTGAHNEQFF.

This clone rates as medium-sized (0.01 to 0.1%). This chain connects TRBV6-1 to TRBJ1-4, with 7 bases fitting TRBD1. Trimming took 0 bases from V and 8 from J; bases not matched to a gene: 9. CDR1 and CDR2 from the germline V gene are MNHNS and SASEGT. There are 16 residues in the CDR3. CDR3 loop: CASSEALGTGEEKLFF. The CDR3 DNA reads TGTGCCAGCAGTGAAGCGTTGGGAACAGGGGAGGAAAAACTGTTTTTT.

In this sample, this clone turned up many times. CDR3 DNA sequence: TGCGCCAGCAAGGACAGGGGGCTTAGGGACACTGAAGCTTTCTTT. Translating gives CASKDRGLRDTEAFF. The chain links TRBV4-3 to TRBJ1-1; 11 nucleotides align to TRBD1. Germline CDR1 and CDR2: LGHNA and YSLEER. This CDR3 contains 15 residues. V lost 7 bases to trimming and J lost 3 bases; unmatched junction nucleotides: 7.

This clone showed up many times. The CDR3 region has the DNA TGCAGCGTTGACCTAATTCGGGGCTACACCTTC. Its protein is CSVDLIRGYTF. The V call is TRBV29-1, the J call TRBJ1-2; no firm D call. Germline CDR1 SQVTM, CDR2 ANQGSEA. This CDR3 contains 11 residues. V dropped 3 bases and J dropped 8 bases, with 10 bases sitting between them.

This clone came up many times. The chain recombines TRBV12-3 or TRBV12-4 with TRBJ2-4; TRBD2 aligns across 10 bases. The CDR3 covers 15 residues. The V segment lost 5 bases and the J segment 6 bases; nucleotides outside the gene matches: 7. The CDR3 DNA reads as TGTGCCAGCAGTCCTAGCGGGAGTGGCGGAAACATTCAGTACTTC. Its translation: CASSPSGSGGNIQYF.

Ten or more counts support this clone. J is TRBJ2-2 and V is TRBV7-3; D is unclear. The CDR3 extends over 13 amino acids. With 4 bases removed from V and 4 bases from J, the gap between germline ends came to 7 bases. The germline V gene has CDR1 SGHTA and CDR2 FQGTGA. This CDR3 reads CASSSPTTGELFF. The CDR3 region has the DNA TGTGCCAGCAGCTCGCCCACCACCGGGGAGCTGTTTTTT.

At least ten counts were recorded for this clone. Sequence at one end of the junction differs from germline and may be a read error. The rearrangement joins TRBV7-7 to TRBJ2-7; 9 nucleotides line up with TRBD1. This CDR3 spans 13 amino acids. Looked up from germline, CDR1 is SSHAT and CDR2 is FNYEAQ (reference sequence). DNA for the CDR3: TGTGCTAGCAGCAAAGACAGGGGGGGGGTCCCGTACTTC. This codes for CASSKDRGGVPYF.

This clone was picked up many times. This CDR3 reads CASSVSLGQGYEQYF. The CDR3 region has the DNA TGTGCCAGCAGTGTTAGTTTGGGACAGGGCTACGAGCAGTACTTC. The rearrangement joins TRBV6-1 to TRBJ2-7; 9 bases line up with TRBD1. Germline V CDR1 and CDR2: MNHNS, SASEGT. V shed 4 bases and J 3 bases; nucleotides not matched to a gene: 7. The CDR3 runs to 15 residues.